Included here is one TCR beta chain sequence, with context. This sample is part of a study of blood T cell repertoires in COVID-19. About the research overall: T cells, B-cell-depleted T cells, or PBMCs supplied cDNA or gDNA.

The germline V gene encodes CDR1 SNHLY and CDR2 FYNNEI. V was clipped by 6 bases and J by 2 bases, with 8 bases between them. This CDR3 is 13 amino acids long. Assay used: immunoSEQ multiplex PCR; TCRdb lists only in-frame clones, some missing. The table includes roughly 150,000 clones, roughly 85% detected once. The sample was PBMCs or T cells enriched from blood (not recorded which). The chain has TRBV2 and TRBJ2-1; D may be TRBD1 (5 bases). The source of this sequence is a woman aged 65 to 85 in a cohort exposed to, infected with or recovered from COVID-19 (not recorded which). CDR3 residues: CASRQETYNEQFF. The CDR3 DNA reads as TGTGCCAGCAGACAGGAAACCTACAATGAGCAGTTCTTC.